The 20 T cell receptor beta chains presented below share a single source sample, sequenced in a study of cytomegalovirus exposure and HLA in healthy donors. Sequenced by immunoSEQ multiplex PCR; TCRdb stores in-frame clones only, minus some. The sample shows around 240,000 clones, 90% of them seen only once. The specimen sequenced was PBMCs. The receptors originated from a woman aged 18-29 years in good health and CMV-seronegative.

This clone was detected once. This chain connects TRBV4-3 to TRBJ2-7; 8 nucleotides align to TRBD1. Trimming cost V 3 bases and J 2 bases; bases outside gene matches: 6. The CDR3 is 15 amino acids. Germline V gives CDR1 LGHNA, CDR2 YSLEER. The CDR3 sequence is CASSQDRDSTYEQYF. The CDR3 DNA reads as TGCGCCAGCAGCCAGGACAGGGACAGTACCTACGAGCAGTACTTC.

The chain combines TRBV5-6 with TRBJ1-2; a weak D match, TRBD1 (5 bases). The V gene lost 4 bases and the J gene lost 4 bases, with 11 bases spanning the gap. In germline, CDR1 is SGHDT, CDR2 YYEEEE. The CDR3 is 13 amino acids. The CDR3 protein is CASSVDIPYGYTF. As DNA, the CDR3 is TGTGCCAGCAGCGTGGACATACCCTATGGCTACACCTTC.

Only a few counts were recorded for this clone. The chain links TRBV7-9 to TRBJ2-5; the D gene is possibly TRBD2 (5 bases). The germline V gene encodes CDR1 SEHNR and CDR2 FQNEAQ (reference sequence). With 5 bases removed from V and 2 bases from J, the gap between germline ends came to 15 bases. This CDR3 is built from 15 residues. In DNA, the CDR3 is TGTGCCAGCAGCCCGGGGATAAGGTTTCAAGAGACCCAGTACTTC. This translates into CASSPGIRFQETQYF. Combining the CDR3 with reference TRBV7-9 and TRBJ2-5 gives the whole variable domain DTGVSQNPRHKITKRGQNVTFRCDPISEHNRLYWYRQTLGQGPEFLTYFQNEAQLEKSRLLSDRFSAERPKGSFSTLEIQRTEQGDSAMYLCASSPGIRFQETQYFGPGTRLLVL.

The V and J genes are TRBV28 and TRBJ1-1, with 7 bases that match TRBD1. Trimming at V came to 11 bases and at J to 1 base, leaving 7 bases not matched to a gene. Germline V gene sequence: CDR1 MDHEN, CDR2 SYDVKM. The CDR3 has 13 amino acids. DNA for the CDR3: TGTGCCGGTTATGACAGGGAGAACACTGAAGCTTTCTTT. Its translation is CAGYDRENTEAFF.

This clone was counted once. V is TRBV28 and J is TRBJ2-4; D unclear. This CDR3 is 15 amino acids long. Trimming shortened V by 2 bases and J by 0 bases, and 8 bases separated the two germline ends. The germline gives CDR1 MDHEN, CDR2 SYDVKM. The CDR3 loop is CASSLTVIAKNIQYF. The DNA for the CDR3 is TGTGCCAGCAGTTTAACTGTAATAGCCAAAAACATTCAGTACTTC.

The chain links TRBV11-2 to TRBJ2-1, with 8 bases identical to TRBD2. This CDR3 comprises 15 residues. With V trimmed by 5 bases and J by 6 bases, 9 bases remained unmatched. Germline V lookup: CDR1 SGHAT, CDR2 FQNNGV. DNA for the CDR3: TGTGCCAGCAGCGCACCCGGGGGGGGGTTCAATGAGCAGTTCTTC. Translated: CASSAPGGGFNEQFF. The full variable domain, in which reference TRBV11-2 and TRBJ2-1 provide the parts outside the CDR3, is EAGVAQSPRYKIIEKRQSVAFWCNPISGHATLYWYQQILGQGPKLLIQFQNNGVVDDSQLPKDRFSAERLKGVDSTLKIQPAKLEDSAVYLCASSAPGGGFNEQFFGPGTRLTVL.

The chain has TRBV9 and TRBJ1-1; possible D gene TRBD1, 5 bases. Germline CDR1 SGDLS, CDR2 YYNGEE. The CDR3 covers 16 residues. Trimming took 3 bases from V and 0 from J, leaving 15 bases between them. The CDR3 protein is CASSAGDGPMNTEAFF. In DNA form, the CDR3 reads TGTGCCAGCAGCGCGGGGGACGGGCCTATGAACACTGAAGCTTTCTTT.

The CDR3 protein is CASSLSDRNTGELFF. CDR3 sequence (DNA): TGTGCCAGCAGCTTATCGGACAGAAACACCGGGGAGCTGTTTTTT. The V call is TRBV7-9, the J call TRBJ2-2; TRBD1 might be the D (6 bases). The CDR3 length is 15 residues. Trimming cost V 2 bases and J 2 bases, with 9 bases left between them. Per germline, CDR1 SEHNR and CDR2 FQNEAQ (reference sequence). The whole variable domain, filled in from reference TRBV7-9 and TRBJ2-2, reads DTGVSQNPRHKITKRGQNVTFRCDPISEHNRLYWYRQTLGQGPEFLTYFQNEAQLEKSRLLSDRFSAERPKGSFSTLEIQRTEQGDSAMYLCASSLSDRNTGELFFGEGSRLTVL.

V gene TRBV15 combines with J gene TRBJ1-5; 7 positions match TRBD1. The CDR3 runs to 14 residues. Germline values: CDR1 LNHNV, CDR2 YYDKDF (reference sequence). V shed 1 base, J shed 7 bases, and the junction held 4 bases outside the gene matches. The CDR3 DNA reads as TGTGCCACCAGCAGAGGCCGACAGGGACAGCCCCAGCATTTT. Protein: CATSRGRQGQPQHF.

This clone was observed a single time. Germline is not matched at one junction end, which may reflect a read error. The rearrangement uses TRBV6-5 and TRBJ2-1; D perhaps matches TRBD2 (5 bases). The CDR3 spans 14 residues. Germline V gives CDR1 MNHEY, CDR2 SVGAGI. This chain's CDR3 is CASSPGDDVLFKLF. The CDR3 nucleotides are TGTGCCAGCAGTCCCGGGGATGACGTCTTGTTCAAGCTCTTC.

The chain couples TRBV7-2 to TRBJ2-3, with a possible D match to TRBD2 (6 bases). From germline, CDR1 is SGHTA and CDR2 FQGNSA. The CDR3 extends over 13 amino acids. V lost 2 bases and J 6 bases, leaving 9 bases between the germline ends. The CDR3 DNA follows: TGTGCCAGCAGCTTAAAACGGGGGGATACGCAGTATTTT. Encoded protein: CASSLKRGDTQYF.

This chain uses TRBV9 with TRBJ2-1; 11 nucleotides line up with TRBD2. The trim removed 0 bases at V and 7 bases at J, leaving 3 bases unmatched. Germline CDR1 is SGDLS and CDR2 is YYNGEE. The CDR3 covers 15 residues. This CDR3 reads CASSVELAGDNEQFF. As DNA, the CDR3 is TGTGCCAGCAGCGTAGAACTAGCGGGGGATAATGAGCAGTTCTTC.

The chain joins TRBV6-4 to TRBJ2-6; possible D gene TRBD1, 5 bases. Germline-derived CDR1 and CDR2 are MRHNA and SNTAGT. V was cut by 0 bases and J by 0 bases, with 9 bases left in between. This CDR3 comprises 17 residues. This CDR3 is CASSDSLTDSGANVLTF. The CDR3, as DNA: TGTGCCAGCAGTGACTCCCTGACAGACTCTGGGGCCAACGTCCTGACTTTC.

This chain uses TRBV4-1 with TRBJ1-5, with D maybe TRBD1 (5 bases). The CDR3 contains 18 residues. Trimming shortened V by 0 bases and J by 5 bases, and 20 bases separated the two germline ends. The germline CDR1 and CDR2 sequences are MGHRA and YSYEKL. In DNA, the CDR3 is TGCGCCAGCAGCCAAGAAATCCAGACAGCAGGGCTCGATCAGCCCCAGCATTTT. Translating it yields CASSQEIQTAGLDQPQHF.

The chain uses TRBV5-1 and TRBJ2-3, with TRBD2 identical over 8 bases. Germline values: CDR1 SGHRS, CDR2 YFSETQ. The CDR3 length is 16 residues. V gave up 0 bases and J gave up 4 bases; unmatched junction bases: 7. The CDR3 reads CASSLATGGPSDTQYF. The CDR3 DNA is TGCGCCAGCAGCTTGGCGACGGGGGGGCCCTCAGATACGCAGTATTTT.

The genes are TRBV5-5 and TRBJ2-7; possibly TRBD1 for D (5 bases). There are 14 residues in the CDR3. Germline V gives CDR1 SGHKS, CDR2 YYEKEE (reference sequence). V was trimmed by 2 bases and J by 3 bases, leaving 12 bases between them. CDR3 protein: CASSFLGQGYEQYV. The DNA of the CDR3 is TGTGCCAGCAGCTTTTTGGGGCAGGGCTACGAGCAGTACGTC.

The V and J genes are TRBV28 and TRBJ1-4, with 8 bases identical to TRBD1. Unmatched junction bases numbered 11, after V lost 6 bases and J lost 8 bases. The CDR3 runs to 15 residues. Germline V CDR1 and CDR2: MDHEN, SYDVKM. As DNA, the CDR3 is TGTGCCAGCAGCCCAGGAGGACAGGGTGGGGAAAAACTGTTTTTT. Its protein product is CASSPGGQGGEKLFF.

The chain joins TRBV7-3 to TRBJ2-6; D is possibly TRBD2 (6 bases). V lost 5 bases and J 3 bases, leaving 20 bases between the germline ends. The CDR3 runs 18 residues. Looked up from germline, CDR1 is SGHTA and CDR2 is FQGTGA. This CDR3 is CASSPQENSGGGANVLTF. The CDR3 DNA follows: TGTGCCAGCAGCCCGCAGGAGAATAGCGGCGGTGGGGCCAACGTCCTGACTTTC.

The chain's CDR3 is CASSVGVGADTQYF. CDR3 DNA: TGTGCCAGCAGCGTCGGAGTCGGCGCAGATACGCAGTATTTT. The V gene is TRBV9, the J gene TRBJ2-3; no clear D. Germline values: CDR1 SGDLS, CDR2 YYNGEE. This CDR3 spans 14 amino acids. Trimming took 2 bases from V and 4 from J, leaving 11 bases between them.

The V gene is TRBV7-2, the J gene TRBJ2-3, with unresolved D. V was clipped by 1 base and J by 2 bases, with 19 bases between them. CDR3 length: 18 residues. CDR1 is SGHTA, CDR2 FQGNSA, per germline. CDR3: CASSLDVLGPGLTDTQYF. Written as DNA, the CDR3 is TGTGCCAGCAGCTTAGATGTTTTGGGCCCAGGCCTCACAGATACGCAGTATTTT. The entire variable domain, with the rest obtained from reference TRBV7-2 and TRBJ2-3, is as follows: GAGVSQSPSNKVTEKGKDVELRCDPISGHTALYWYRQSLGQGLEFLIYFQGNSAPDKSGLPSDRFSAERTGGSVSTLTIQRTQQEDSAVYLCASSLDVLGPGLTDTQYFGPGTRLTVL.